This TCR beta chain was obtained from a study of patients and donors after allogeneic stem cell transplantation. Germline-derived CDR1 and CDR2 are GTSNPN and SVGIG (reference sequence). The CDR3 consists of 16 residues. Trimming at V came to 4 bases and at J to 0 bases, leaving 7 bases not matched to a gene. The sample holds a few counts of this clonotype. TCRdb recomputed calls from the RT-PCR reads with MiXCR, one row per CDR3 protein. The repertoire has about a million distinct CDR3 sequences, roughly 18% of them found once; the top ten carry 5% to 7.5%. The TCR sequence derives from a human donor who was either an allogeneic HSCT recipient or a stem cell or donor lymphocyte infusion donor (not recorded which). It is not recorded whose cells these are; they may come from a transplant donor. The V call is TRBV30, the J call TRBJ1-5, with TRBD1 matching 9 bases. Sequenced material: blood, either unsorted or a sorted T cell fraction (not recorded which). The CDR3: CAWTGQGSVSNQPQHF. CDR3 DNA: TGTGCCTGGACAGGACAGGGGTCTGTTAGCAATCAGCCCCAGCATTTT.